This T cell receptor beta chain was captured in a study of CD8+CD57+ T cells in acquired aplastic anemia. In regard to this clonotype: Its antigen is unidentified.

This CDR3 is built from 15 residues. Looked up from germline, CDR1 is ENHRY and CDR2 is SYGVKD. After removal of 10 bases from V and 6 bases from J, the junction contained 13 bases not matched to a gene. Patients chosen for sequencing had CD8+CD57+ cells that had expanded, as shown by flow cytometry. Patients had undergone no therapy by the time their blood was sampled. CDR3 and TCR beta VDJ profiling relied on a genomic DNA template. TCRdb re-called the reads through MiXCR, storing one row per CDR3 protein. The repertoire holds around 190,000 distinct CDR3 sequences, less than 50% seen once, with roughly 13% in the top ten. Study-wide results and limits: CD8+ Simpson's diversity in patients was not significantly different from that in controls.

The TCR comes from a human donor with aplastic anemia. The chain links TRBV10-3 to TRBJ2-1; TRBD1 aligns across 9 bases. Sequencing input: sorted CD4+, CD8+, or CD8+CD57+ T cells (not recorded which) from PBMCs. As DNA, the CDR3 is TGTGCCACCTTCGTCGGGACAGGGACCCCCAATGAGCAGTTCTTC. Its protein is CATFVGTGTPNEQFF.